The T cell receptor (beta chain) described here comes from a study of cytomegalovirus exposure and HLA in healthy donors. PCR was performed using 60 Vbeta and 13 Jbeta primers. The repertoire was sequenced with immunoSEQ multiplex PCR; TCRdb's copy has only in-frame clones and lacks some. This sample's table reports around 130,000 clones. Germline V lookup: CDR1 LNHNV, CDR2 YYDKDF (reference sequence). The CDR3 has 14 residues. V dropped 2 bases and J dropped 4 bases, with 11 bases sitting between them. V gene TRBV15 combines with J gene TRBJ2-5; maybe TRBD2 (5 bases). The specimen sequenced was PBMCs. The sequence was collected from a woman in her 40s in good health and CMV-seronegative. The CDR3 loop is CATSRPSEGETQYF. The CDR3 DNA reads TGTGCCACCAGCAGACCAAGCGAGGGAGAGACCCAGTACTTC.